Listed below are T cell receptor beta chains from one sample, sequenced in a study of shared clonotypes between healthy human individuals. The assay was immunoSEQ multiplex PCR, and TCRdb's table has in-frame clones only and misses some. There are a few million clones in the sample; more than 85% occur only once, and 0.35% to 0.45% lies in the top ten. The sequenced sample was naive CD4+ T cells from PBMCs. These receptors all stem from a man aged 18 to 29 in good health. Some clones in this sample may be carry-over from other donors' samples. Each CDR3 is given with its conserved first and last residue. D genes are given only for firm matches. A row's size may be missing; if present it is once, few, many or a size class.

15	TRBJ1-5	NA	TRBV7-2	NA	CASSPWTGRNQPQHF	TGTGCCAGCAGCCCCTGGACGGGGAGAAATCAGCCCCAGCATTTT
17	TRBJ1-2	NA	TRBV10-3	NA	CAISADTGLLANYGYTF	TGTGCCATCAGTGCCGATACAGGGCTACTAGCTAACTATGGCTACACCTTC
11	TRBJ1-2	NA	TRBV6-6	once	CASSYSWGYTF	TGTGCCAGCAGTTACTCGTGGGGCTACACCTTC
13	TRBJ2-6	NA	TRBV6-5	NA	CATEKSGANVLTF	TGTGCCACCGAGAAGTCCGGGGCCAACGTCCTGACTTTC
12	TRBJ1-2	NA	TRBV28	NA	CAGADRLYGYTF	TGTGCCGGTGCGGACCGACTCTATGGCTACACCTTC
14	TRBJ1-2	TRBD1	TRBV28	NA	CASSLWDRVNGYTF	TGTGCCAGCAGTTTATGGGACAGGGTGAATGGCTACACCTTC
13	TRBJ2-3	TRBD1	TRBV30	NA	CAGDRGGTDTQYF	TGTGCTGGGGACAGGGGAGGCACAGATACGCAGTATTTT
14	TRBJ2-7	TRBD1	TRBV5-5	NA	CASSFQTGAGEQYF	TGTGCCAGCAGCTTTCAGACAGGGGCGGGAGAGCAGTACTTC
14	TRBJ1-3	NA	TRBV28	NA	CASSPGTGGNTIYF	TGTGCCAGCAGTCCAGGGACTGGCGGAAACACCATATATTTT
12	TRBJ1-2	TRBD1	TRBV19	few	CASTGGGDGYTF	TGTGCCAGCACAGGGGGCGGAGATGGCTACACCTTC
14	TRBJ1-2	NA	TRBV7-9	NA	CASSFMTAGAGYTF	TGTGCCAGCAGCTTTATGACAGCTGGGGCTGGCTACACCTTC
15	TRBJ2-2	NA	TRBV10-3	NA	CAISEGNSVTGELFF	TGTGCCATCAGTGAAGGGAACTCAGTTACCGGGGAGCTGTTTTTT
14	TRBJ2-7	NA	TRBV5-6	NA	CASSPAPATYEQYF	TGTGCCAGCAGCCCGGCCCCGGCCACCTACGAGCAGTACTTC
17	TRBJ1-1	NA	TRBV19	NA	CASSFLGQLPMNTEAFF	TGTGCCAGTAGTTTCCTTGGACAGCTTCCCATGAACACTGAAGCTTTCTTT
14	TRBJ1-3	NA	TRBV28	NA	CATRYSGSGNTIYF	TGTGCCACCCGATATAGTGGTAGTGGAAACACCATATATTTT
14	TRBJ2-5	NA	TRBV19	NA	CASSIGGGEETQYF	TGTGCCAGTAGTATAGGGGGCGGAGAAGAGACCCAGTACTTC
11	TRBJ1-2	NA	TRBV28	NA	CASRVQDGYTF	TGTGCCAGCAGGGTGCAGGATGGCTACACCTTC
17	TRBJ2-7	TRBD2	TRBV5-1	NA	CASSPGLAGISSYEQYF	TGCGCCAGCAGCCCGGGACTAGCGGGCATAAGCTCCTACGAGCAGTACTTC
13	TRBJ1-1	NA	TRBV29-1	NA	CSVSSRKGTEAFF	TGCAGCGTGTCGTCTAGGAAGGGCACTGAAGCTTTCTTT
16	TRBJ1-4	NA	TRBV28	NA	CASSFAQADRDEKLFF	TGTGCCAGCAGTTTCGCCCAGGCGGATAGAGATGAAAAACTGTTTTTT
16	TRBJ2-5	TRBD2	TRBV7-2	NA	CASSWNGLAGGGTQYF	TGTGCCAGCAGCTGGAACGGACTAGCGGGAGGCGGGACCCAGTACTTC
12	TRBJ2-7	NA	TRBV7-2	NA	CASSRTAYEQYF	TGTGCCAGCAGCCGGACAGCCTACGAGCAGTACTTC
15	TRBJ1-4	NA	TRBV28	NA	CASSLSSGGSEKLFF	TGTGCCAGCAGTTTGAGTTCGGGGGGGAGCGAAAAACTGTTTTTT
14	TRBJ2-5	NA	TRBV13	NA	CASSLVGVEKTQYF	TGTGCCAGCAGCTTAGTGGGGGTGGAAAAGACCCAGTACTTC
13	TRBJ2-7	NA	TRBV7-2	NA	CASSSRSSYEQYF	TGTGCCAGCAGCTCCAGGAGCTCCTACGAGCAGTACTTC
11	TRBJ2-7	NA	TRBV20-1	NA	CSARETSRQYF	TGCAGTGCTAGGGAAACGTCCCGGCAGTACTTC
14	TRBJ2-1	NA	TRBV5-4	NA	CASTGGVTYNEQFF	TGTGCCAGCACTGGGGGTGTGACCTACAATGAGCAGTTCTTC
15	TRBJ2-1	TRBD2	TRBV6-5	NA	CASSYGGVVNNEQFF	TGTGCCAGCAGTTACGGGGGGGTGGTGAACAATGAGCAGTTCTTC
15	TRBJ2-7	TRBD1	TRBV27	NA	CASSLLGTVSYEQYF	TGTGCCAGCAGTTTATTGGGGACAGTGTCCTACGAGCAGTACTTC
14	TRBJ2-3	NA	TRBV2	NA	CASSIRSSTDTQYF	TGTGCCAGCAGTATTCGATCTAGCACAGATACGCAGTATTTT
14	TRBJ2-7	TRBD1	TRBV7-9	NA	CASSTRDRGGEQYF	TGTGCCAGCAGCACCCGGGACAGGGGAGGCGAGCAGTACTTC
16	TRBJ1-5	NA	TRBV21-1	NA	CASSKALFGYHQPQHF	TGTGCCAGCAGCAAAGCGCTTTTTGGGTACCATCAGCCCCAGCATTTT
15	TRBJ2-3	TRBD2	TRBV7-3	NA	CASSQEAGTTDTQYF	TGTGCCAGCAGCCAGGAAGCGGGAACCACAGATACGCAGTATTTT
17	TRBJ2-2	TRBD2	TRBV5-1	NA	CASSLSASGSWAGELFF	TGCGCCAGCAGCTTGTCAGCTAGCGGGAGTTGGGCCGGGGAGCTGTTTTTT
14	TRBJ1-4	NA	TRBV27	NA	CASSLSRGSGALFF	TGTGCCAGCAGTTTATCGAGGGGGTCGGGGGCACTGTTTTTT
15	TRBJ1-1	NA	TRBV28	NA	CASTLGAAGNTEAFF	TGTGCCAGCACACTGGGGGCGGCGGGGAACACTGAAGCTTTCTTT
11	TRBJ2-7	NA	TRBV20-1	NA	CSANLGPQQYF	TGCAGTGCTAACCTAGGCCCCCAGCAGTACTTC
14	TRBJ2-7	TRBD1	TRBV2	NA	CASSSRTGLDEQYF	TGTGCCAGCAGCTCTCGGACAGGGCTTGACGAGCAGTACTTC
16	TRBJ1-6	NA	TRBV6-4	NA	CASRIQGGSYNSPLHF	TGTGCCAGCAGGATACAGGGTGGATCCTATAATTCACCCCTCCACTTT
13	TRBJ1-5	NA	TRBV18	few	CASSPGQNQPQHF	TGTGCCAGCTCACCCGGACAGAATCAGCCCCAGCATTTT
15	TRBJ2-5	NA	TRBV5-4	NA	CASSPRLGGQETQYF	TGTGCCAGCAGCCCGAGACTAGGGGGACAAGAGACCCAGTACTTC
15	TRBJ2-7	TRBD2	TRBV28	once	CASRTLGAGDNEQYF	TGTGCCAGCAGGACCCTGGGTGCGGGAGATAACGAGCAGTACTTC
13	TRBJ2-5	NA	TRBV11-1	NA	CASSSLAQETQYF	TGTGCCAGCAGCTCCCTAGCACAGGAGACCCAGTACTTC
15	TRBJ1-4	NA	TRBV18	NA	CASSRSSGHEKKLFF	TGTGCCAGCTCAAGATCGAGCGGCCATGAGAAAAAACTGTTTTTT
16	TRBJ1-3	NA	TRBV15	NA	CATSRDVSHSGNTIYF	TGTGCCACCAGCAGAGACGTCTCCCACTCTGGAAACACCATATATTTT
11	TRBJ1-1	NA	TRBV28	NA	CASSARGGAFF	TGTGCCAGCAGTGCAAGGGGGGGAGCTTTCTTT
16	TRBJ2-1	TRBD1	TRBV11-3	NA	CASSLGPDRGLNEQFF	TGTGCCAGCAGCTTAGGACCGGACAGGGGGCTCAATGAGCAGTTCTTC
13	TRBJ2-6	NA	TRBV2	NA	CASSAAGANVLTF	TGTGCCAGCAGTGCAGCTGGGGCCAACGTCCTGACTTTC
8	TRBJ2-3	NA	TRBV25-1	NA	CAPLPQYF	TGTGCCCCCCTGCCGCAGTATTTT
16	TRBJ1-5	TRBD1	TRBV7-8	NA	CASSADRGISNQPQHF	TGTGCCAGCAGCGCCGACAGGGGCATTAGCAATCAGCCCCAGCATTTT
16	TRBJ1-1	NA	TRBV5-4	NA	CASSLAGLQGSTEAFF	TGTGCCAGCAGCTTGGCCGGCCTCCAGGGAAGCACTGAAGCTTTCTTT
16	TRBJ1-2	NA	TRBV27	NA	CASSLRSGTVNYGYTF	TGTGCCAGCAGTTTACGGTCGGGGACCGTTAACTATGGCTACACCTTC
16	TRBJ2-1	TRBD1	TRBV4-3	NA	CASSHPGRTGTNEQFF	TGCGCCAGCAGCCACCCCGGCCGGACAGGAACGAATGAGCAGTTCTTC